A single sample gave rise to the 10 T cell receptor beta chains below, sequenced in a study of control samples from healthy donors and cancer patients. Profiling relied on immunoSEQ multiplex PCR, and the TCRdb table lists in-frame clones only, not all of them. The sample records about 70,000 clones, over 75% being singletons. Sequencing was performed on blood. The receptors were gathered from a man aged 45-60 years in good health.

The V call is TRBV7-2, the J call TRBJ2-3; 10 bases match TRBD2. V shed 3 bases, J shed 1 base, and the junction held 1 base outside the gene matches. Germline assignment: CDR1 SGHTA and CDR2 FQGNSA. The CDR3 covers 15 residues. DNA of the CDR3: TGTGCCAGCAGCTTGCTAGCGGGGGGCACAGATACGCAGTATTTT. Its protein product is CASSLLAGGTDTQYF.

The chain is built from TRBV9 and TRBJ1-1; D unclear. The germline V and J ends were trimmed by 1 base and 3 bases, with 10 bases remaining between them. This CDR3 has 14 residues. The germline gives CDR1 SGDLS, CDR2 YYNGEE. The CDR3 loop is CASSVFNSHTEAFF. The CDR3 DNA follows: TGTGCCAGCAGCGTATTTAACAGCCACACTGAAGCTTTCTTT.

The chain uses TRBV28 and TRBJ2-7; weak D call: TRBD1 (6 bases). The CDR3 is 13 amino acids. In germline, CDR1 is MDHEN, CDR2 SYDVKM. The V end was cut by 6 bases, the J end by 3 bases, with 12 bases between. The CDR3 bases are TGTGCCAGCAGACTGGGACAATACTACGAGCAGTACTTC. It encodes CASRLGQYYEQYF.

This chain links TRBV30 with TRBJ1-1, with 11 bases that match TRBD1. The germline V gene has CDR1 GTSNPN and CDR2 SVGIG (reference sequence). Trimming at V came to 7 bases and at J to 1 base, leaving 8 bases not matched to a gene. The CDR3 is 15 residues long. CDR3 DNA: TGTGCCTCAAACGGACAGGGGGCTTCGAACACTGAAGCTTTCTTT. The encoded protein is CASNGQGASNTEAFF.

CDR3 amino acids: CASSYSGGGIPNYGYTF. The CDR3 nucleotides read TGTGCCAGCAGTTACTCGGGAGGGGGAATCCCCAACTATGGCTACACCTTC. The chain is built from TRBV6-2 or TRBV6-3 and TRBJ1-2, with D maybe TRBD1 (6 bases). Germline V gene lookup returns CDR1 MNHEY and CDR2 SVGEGT. V was shortened by 0 bases and J by 2 bases, with 16 bases between the two germline ends. The CDR3 is 17 residues long.

This clone was counted between two and nine times. The genes are TRBV7-2 and TRBJ2-7, with TRBD2 identical over 13 bases. CDR3 size: 16 residues. Unmatched junction bases numbered 6, after V lost 4 bases and J lost 3 bases. Germline V lookup: CDR1 SGHTA, CDR2 FQGNSA. Here the CDR3 reads CASSSRRTSGGYEQYF. The CDR3 DNA sequence: TGTGCCAGCAGCTCGCGTCGGACTAGCGGGGGCTACGAGCAGTACTTC.

V and J are TRBV20-1 and TRBJ2-3, with TRBD2 matching over 11 bases. The CDR3 has 16 amino acids. Germline loops: CDR1 DFQATT, CDR2 SNEGSKA (reference sequence). With V trimmed by 3 bases and J by 2 bases, 7 bases remained unmatched. The DNA for the CDR3 is TGCAGTGCTAGTGCCCTAGCGGGAGGACACACAGATACGCAGTATTTT. Its translation is CSASALAGGHTDTQYF.

The chain combines TRBV2 with TRBJ1-1, with D possibly being TRBD1 (5 bases). The CDR3 runs 15 residues. From germline, CDR1 is SNHLY and CDR2 FYNNEI. With 8 bases removed from V and 0 bases from J, the gap between germline ends came to 16 bases. CDR3 in amino acids: CASGTRTALNTEAFF. CDR3 bases: TGTGCCAGCGGGACGCGGACGGCCTTGAACACTGAAGCTTTCTTT.

V and J are TRBV19 and TRBJ1-2; TRBD1 matches at 8 bases. With 6 bases clipped from V and 8 bases from J, the junction kept 11 bases outside the gene matches. Looked up from germline, CDR1 is LNHDA and CDR2 is SQIVND (reference sequence). The CDR3 consists of 14 residues. DNA for the CDR3: TGTGCCAGTAGCCCTAGGCAGGGGGCATACGGCTACACCTTC. Its translation is CASSPRQGAYGYTF.

This chain links TRBV27 with TRBJ2-7, with TRBD1 matching 7 bases. The germline V gene has CDR1 MNHEY and CDR2 SMNVEV (reference sequence). J was trimmed by 4 bases and V by 11 bases; bases with no gene match: 17. The CDR3 is made up of 15 amino acids. The CDR3 reads CASRLSRGSVYEQYF. CDR3 bases: TGTGCCTCACGCCTCAGCAGGGGGTCAGTATACGAGCAGTACTTC.